This entry features one TCR beta chain sequence. The entry originates in a study of blood T cell repertoires in COVID-19. The wider study: Italy, Spain and the United States were the sources of the convalescent and acute COVID-19 samples. T cells, B-cell-depleted T cells, or PBMCs supplied cDNA or gDNA.

Germline assignment: CDR1 MGHRA and CDR2 YSYEKL. Trimming took off 0 bases at V and 7 bases at J, with 4 bases between the two ends. The CDR3 covers 13 residues. As handled by the study authors: Nucleated cell counts were estimated from reference gene primer amplification. This table comes from immunoSEQ multiplex PCR, and its TCRdb copy is limited to in-frame clones, with some not included. Clone size and V and J calls were adopted from that table, with D and trimming inferred from the DNA. The sample includes hundreds of thousands of clones, about four fifths of them seen just once. Sequenced sample: peripheral blood. This clonotype originated in a woman aged 80 or older with COVID-19, enrolled during active disease. The chain employs TRBV4-1 and TRBJ1-6; D is unclear. The CDR3 DNA is TGCGCCAGCAGCCAAGATCTGAATTCACCCCTCCACTTT. Its translation: CASSQDLNSPLHF.